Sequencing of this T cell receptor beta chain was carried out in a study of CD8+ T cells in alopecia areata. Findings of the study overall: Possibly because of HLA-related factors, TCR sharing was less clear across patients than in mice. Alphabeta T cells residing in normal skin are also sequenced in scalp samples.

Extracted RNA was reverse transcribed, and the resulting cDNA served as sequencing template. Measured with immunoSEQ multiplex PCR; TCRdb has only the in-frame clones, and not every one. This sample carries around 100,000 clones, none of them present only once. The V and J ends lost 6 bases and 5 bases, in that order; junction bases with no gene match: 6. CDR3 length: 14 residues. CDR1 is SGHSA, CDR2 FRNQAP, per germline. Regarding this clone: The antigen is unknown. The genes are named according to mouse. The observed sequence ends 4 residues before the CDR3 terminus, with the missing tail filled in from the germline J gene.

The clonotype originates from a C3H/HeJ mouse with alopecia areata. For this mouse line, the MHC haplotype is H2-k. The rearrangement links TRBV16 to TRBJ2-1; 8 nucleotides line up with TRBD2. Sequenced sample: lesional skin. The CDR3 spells CASRGGGAHAEQFF. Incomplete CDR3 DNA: TGTGCAAGCAGAGGGGGGGGCGCCCATGCT.